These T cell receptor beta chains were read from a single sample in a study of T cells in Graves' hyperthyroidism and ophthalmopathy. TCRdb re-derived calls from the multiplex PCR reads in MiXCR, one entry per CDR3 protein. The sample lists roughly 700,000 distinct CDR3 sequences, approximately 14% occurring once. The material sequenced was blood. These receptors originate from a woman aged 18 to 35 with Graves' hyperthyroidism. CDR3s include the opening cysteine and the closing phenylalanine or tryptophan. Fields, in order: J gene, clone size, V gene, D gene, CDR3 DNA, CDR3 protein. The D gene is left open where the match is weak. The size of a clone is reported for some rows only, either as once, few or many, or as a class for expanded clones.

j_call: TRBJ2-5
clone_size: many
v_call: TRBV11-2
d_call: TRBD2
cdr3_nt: TGTGCCAGCAGCTTATTTCCTAGCGGGTCCGTGGGAGAGACCCAGTACTTC
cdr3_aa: CASSLFPSGSVGETQYF

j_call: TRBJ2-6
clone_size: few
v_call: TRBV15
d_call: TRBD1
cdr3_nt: TGTGCCACCAGCAGAGGGACAGGATTCTCTGGGGCCAACGTCCTGACTTTC
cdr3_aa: CATSRGTGFSGANVLTF

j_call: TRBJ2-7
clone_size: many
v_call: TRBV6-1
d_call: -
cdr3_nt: TGTGCCAGCAGAGGGGACTACGAGCAGTACTTC
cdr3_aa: CASRGDYEQYF

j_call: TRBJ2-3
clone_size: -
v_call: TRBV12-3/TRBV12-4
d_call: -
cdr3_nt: TGTGCCAGCAATTTAGCTAGCACAGATACGCAGTATTTT
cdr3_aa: CASNLASTDTQYF

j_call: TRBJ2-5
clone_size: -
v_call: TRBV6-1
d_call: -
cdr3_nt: TGTGCCAGCAGTGAATCGGCAGTGGGGCGTAAGACCCAGTACTTC
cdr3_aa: CASSESAVGRKTQYF

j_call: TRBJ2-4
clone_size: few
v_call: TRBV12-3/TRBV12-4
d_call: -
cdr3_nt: TGTGCCAGCAGGGAGCGGAACATTCAGTACTTC
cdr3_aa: CASRERNIQYF

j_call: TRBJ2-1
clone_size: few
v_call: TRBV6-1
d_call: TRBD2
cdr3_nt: TGTGCCGGCCAGGGAGAACTAGCGGGAGCTCTCTATGAGCAGTTCTTC
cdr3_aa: CAGQGELAGALYEQFF

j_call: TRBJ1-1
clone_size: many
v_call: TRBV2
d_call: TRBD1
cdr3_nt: TGTGCCAGCAGTTACAGGGGTTTTACTGAAGCTTTCTTT
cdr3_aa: CASSYRGFTEAFF

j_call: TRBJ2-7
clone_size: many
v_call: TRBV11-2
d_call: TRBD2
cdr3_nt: TGTGCCAGCAGCGTGAGCGGGAACGACGAGCAGTACTTC
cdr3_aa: CASSVSGNDEQYF

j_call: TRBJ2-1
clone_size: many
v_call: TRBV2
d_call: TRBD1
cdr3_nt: TGTGCCAGCAGTGAGGGTCCGACAGGGACCACCTACAATGAGCAGTTCTTC
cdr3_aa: CASSEGPTGTTYNEQFF

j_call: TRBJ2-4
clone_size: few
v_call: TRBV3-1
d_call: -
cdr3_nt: TGTGCCAGCAGCCAAGAAGTTTGGGGGGGCAGATTGGGCATTCAGTACTTC
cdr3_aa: CASSQEVWGGRLGIQYF

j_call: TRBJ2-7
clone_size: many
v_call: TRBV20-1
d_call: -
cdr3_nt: TGCAGTGCTAGTCTAGCTCGGGAGCAGTACTTC
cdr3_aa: CSASLAREQYF

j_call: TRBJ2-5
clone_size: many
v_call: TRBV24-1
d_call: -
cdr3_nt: TGTGCCACCAGTGATGAAAAAAGGGCGGAGACCCAGTACTTC
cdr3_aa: CATSDEKRAETQYF

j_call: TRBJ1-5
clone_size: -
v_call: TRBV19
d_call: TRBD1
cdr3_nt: TGTGCCAGTAGTATAGGAGGACAGGGGGGCAATCAGCCCCAGCATTTT
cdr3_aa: CASSIGGQGGNQPQHF

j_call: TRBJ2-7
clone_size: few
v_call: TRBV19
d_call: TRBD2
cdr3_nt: TGTGCCAGTAGTACCTATACTAGCGGGGGATCCTACGAGCAGTACTTC
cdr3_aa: CASSTYTSGGSYEQYF

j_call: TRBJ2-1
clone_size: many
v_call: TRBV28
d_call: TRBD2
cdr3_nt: TGTGCCAGCAGTCCCCTCGGGAGGGCCTTGAGTGAGCAGTTCTTC
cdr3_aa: CASSPLGRALSEQFF

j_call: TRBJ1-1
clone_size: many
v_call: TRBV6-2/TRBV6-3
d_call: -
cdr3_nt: TGTGCCAGCAGCTACGAAGTGGCTGAAGCTTTCTTT
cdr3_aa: CASSYEVAEAFF

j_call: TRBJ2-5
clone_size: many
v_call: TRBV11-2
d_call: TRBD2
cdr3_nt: TGTGCCAGCAGCCACGGACTAGCGGGAGTTCAAGAGACCCAGTACTTC
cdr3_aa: CASSHGLAGVQETQYF

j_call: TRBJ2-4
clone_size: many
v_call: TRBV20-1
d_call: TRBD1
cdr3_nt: TGCAGTGCTAGAGGGGGACAGGGCCAAAACATTCAGTACTTC
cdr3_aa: CSARGGQGQNIQYF

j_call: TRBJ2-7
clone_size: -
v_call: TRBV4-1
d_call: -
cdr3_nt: TGCGCCAGCAGCCAAGTATCAGGGCTTTCAACCTACGAGCAGTACTTC
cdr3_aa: CASSQVSGLSTYEQYF

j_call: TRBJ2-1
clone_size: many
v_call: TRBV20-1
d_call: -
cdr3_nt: TGCAGTGCTAGCCCCCCAGTCCCGAATTCCGAGCAGTTCTTC
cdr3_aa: CSASPPVPNSEQFF

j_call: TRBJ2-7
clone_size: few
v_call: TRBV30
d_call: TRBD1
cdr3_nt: TGTGCCTATTCAGTCGACAGGGGACCCTACGAGCAGTACTTC
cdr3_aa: CAYSVDRGPYEQYF

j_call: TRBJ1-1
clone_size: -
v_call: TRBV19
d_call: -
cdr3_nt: TGTGCCAGTAGTATGACGGATTGGGAGGGCGCTGAAGCTTTCTTT
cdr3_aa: CASSMTDWEGAEAFF

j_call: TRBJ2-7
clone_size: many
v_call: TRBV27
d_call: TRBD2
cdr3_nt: TGTGCCACCAGGGGAGCGGGGGTAATATACGAGCAGTACTTC
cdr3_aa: CATRGAGVIYEQYF

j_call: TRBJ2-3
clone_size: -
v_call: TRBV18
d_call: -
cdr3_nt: TGTGCCAGCTCACCGGTCCCCACAGATACGCAGTATTTT
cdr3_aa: CASSPVPTDTQYF

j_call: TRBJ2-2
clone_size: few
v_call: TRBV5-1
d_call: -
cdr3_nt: TGCGCCAGCAGCTTGTCGACAGTCGGGGAGCTGTTTTTT
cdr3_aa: CASSLSTVGELFF

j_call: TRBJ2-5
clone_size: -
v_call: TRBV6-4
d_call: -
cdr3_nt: TGTGCCAGCAGTGGAGCCAGGGGGGCGGGAGAGACCCAGTACTTC
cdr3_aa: CASSGARGAGETQYF

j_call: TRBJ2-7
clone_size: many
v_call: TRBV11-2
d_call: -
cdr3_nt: TGTGCCAGCAGCTTATCACAGGTTTATGCCTACGAGCAGTACTTC
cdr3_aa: CASSLSQVYAYEQYF

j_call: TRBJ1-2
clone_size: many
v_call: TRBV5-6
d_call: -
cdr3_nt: TGTGCCAGCAGCTCACCGGGGGTGGACTATGGCTACACCTTC
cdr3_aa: CASSSPGVDYGYTF

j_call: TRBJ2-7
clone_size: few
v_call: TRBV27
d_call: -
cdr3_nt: TGTGCCAGCAGACCGACAGGTTTGGAAGAGCAGTACTTC
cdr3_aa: CASRPTGLEEQYF

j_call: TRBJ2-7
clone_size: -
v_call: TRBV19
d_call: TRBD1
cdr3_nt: TGTGCCAGTAGTATGACAGGGGCCGCCTACGAGCAGTACTTC
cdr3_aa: CASSMTGAAYEQYF

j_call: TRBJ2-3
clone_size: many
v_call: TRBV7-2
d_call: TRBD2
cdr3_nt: TGTGCCAGCAGCTTAGCGGGAGGGCCTTCGGGTTATACGCAGTATTTT
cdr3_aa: CASSLAGGPSGYTQYF

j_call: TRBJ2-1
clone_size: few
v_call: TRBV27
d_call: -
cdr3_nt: TGTGCCAGCAATGGCTACAATGAGCAGTTCTTC
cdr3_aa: CASNGYNEQFF

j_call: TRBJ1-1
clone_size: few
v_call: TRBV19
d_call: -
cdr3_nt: TGTGCCAGTAGTATCAATTTTTGGGGGAACACTGAAGCTTTCTTT
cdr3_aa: CASSINFWGNTEAFF

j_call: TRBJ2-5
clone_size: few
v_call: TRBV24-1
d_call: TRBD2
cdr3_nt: TGTGCCACCAGTGATCCGAGGACTAGCGAACAAGAGACCCAGTACTTC
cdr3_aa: CATSDPRTSEQETQYF

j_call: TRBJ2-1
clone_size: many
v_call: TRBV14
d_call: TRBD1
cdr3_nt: TGTGCCAGCAGCCAAGATGAATTCGGGACAGGGCAGTTCTTC
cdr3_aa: CASSQDEFGTGQFF

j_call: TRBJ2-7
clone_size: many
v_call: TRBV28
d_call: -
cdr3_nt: TGTGCCAGCAGTTTAGGGGGGGCCCACTACGAGCAGTACTTC
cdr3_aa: CASSLGGAHYEQYF

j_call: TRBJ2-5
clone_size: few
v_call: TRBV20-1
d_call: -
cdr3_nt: TGCAGTGCTAGGGGGGCCGGGGACCCACCGGAGACCCAGTACTTC
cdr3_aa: CSARGAGDPPETQYF

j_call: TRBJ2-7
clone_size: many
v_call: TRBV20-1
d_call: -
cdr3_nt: TGCAGTGCGCCCGACGGACAGCGGGGAGGTCTCGAGCAGTACTTC
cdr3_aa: CSAPDGQRGGLEQYF

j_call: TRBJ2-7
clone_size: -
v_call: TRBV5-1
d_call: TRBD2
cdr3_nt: TGCGCCAGCAGCTCCTCTAGCGGAACCTACGAGCAGTACTTC
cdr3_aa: CASSSSSGTYEQYF

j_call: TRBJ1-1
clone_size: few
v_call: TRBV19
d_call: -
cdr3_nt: TGTGCCAGTAGTATCGGGCGGTATGCTGAAGCTTTCTTT
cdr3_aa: CASSIGRYAEAFF

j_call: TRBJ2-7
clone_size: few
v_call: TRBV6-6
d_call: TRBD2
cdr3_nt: TGTGCCAGCAGTTACGAGGCGGGAGAGTTCTACGAGCAGTACTTC
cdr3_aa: CASSYEAGEFYEQYF

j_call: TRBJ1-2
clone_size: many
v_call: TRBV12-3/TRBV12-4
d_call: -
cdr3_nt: TGTGCCAGCAGTTTCGCTGGGTATGGCTACACCTTC
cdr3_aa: CASSFAGYGYTF

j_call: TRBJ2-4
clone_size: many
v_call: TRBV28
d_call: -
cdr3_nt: TGTGCCAGCTGGGCAAGGGCCCTGAAAAACATTCAGTACTTC
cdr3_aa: CASWARALKNIQYF

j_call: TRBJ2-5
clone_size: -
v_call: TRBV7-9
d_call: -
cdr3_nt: TGTGCCAGCAGCTTCGGGGCAGAGGAGACCCAGTACTTC
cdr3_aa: CASSFGAEETQYF

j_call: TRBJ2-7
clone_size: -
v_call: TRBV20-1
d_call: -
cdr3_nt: TGCAGGGCCGGCAGTTTGAGCTCCTACGAGCAGTACTTC
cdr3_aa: CRAGSLSSYEQYF

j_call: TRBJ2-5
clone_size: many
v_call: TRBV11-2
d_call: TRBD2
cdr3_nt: TGTGCCAGCAGCTCCCCGTTTAGGGAGGGCCTTCGTGAGACCCAGTACTTC
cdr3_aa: CASSSPFREGLRETQYF

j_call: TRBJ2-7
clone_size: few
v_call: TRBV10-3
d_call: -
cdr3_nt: TGTGCCATCAGTTCGTCGGAGGTCGGCTACGAGCAGTACTTC
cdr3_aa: CAISSSEVGYEQYF

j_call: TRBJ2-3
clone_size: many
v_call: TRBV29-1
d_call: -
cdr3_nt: TGCAGCGTTGAAGCCCCCACCTCTTCAGATACGCAGTATTTT
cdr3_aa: CSVEAPTSSDTQYF

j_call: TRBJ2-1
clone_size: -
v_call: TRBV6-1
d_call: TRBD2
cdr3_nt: TGTGCCAGCAGCCCTTCGGGACTAGCGGACAATGAGCAGTTCTTC
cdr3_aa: CASSPSGLADNEQFF

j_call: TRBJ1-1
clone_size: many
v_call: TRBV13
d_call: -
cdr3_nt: TGTGCCAGCAGCTTAGTAGGTCAGGGGCGGACTGAAGCTTTCTTT
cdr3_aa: CASSLVGQGRTEAFF

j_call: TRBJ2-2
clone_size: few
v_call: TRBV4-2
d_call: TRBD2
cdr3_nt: TGTGCCAGCAGCCAATCCGAGTTAGCGGGAACCGGGGAGCTGTTTTTT
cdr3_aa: CASSQSELAGTGELFF

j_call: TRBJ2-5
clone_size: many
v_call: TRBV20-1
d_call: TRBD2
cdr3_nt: TGCAGTGCTCGAGGGTCGGGGGGGCAAGAGACCCAGTACTTC
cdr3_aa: CSARGSGGQETQYF

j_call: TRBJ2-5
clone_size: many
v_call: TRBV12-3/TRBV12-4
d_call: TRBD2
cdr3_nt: TGTGCCAGCAGAAGGAGAGCGGGAGCGTTGGAGACCCAGTACTTC
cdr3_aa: CASRRRAGALETQYF